The source of this TCR beta chain is a study of blood T cell repertoires in COVID-19 (TCRdb year 2020). In the study overall: Collaborator samples came from the United States, Italy and Spain and covered acute and convalescent phases of COVID-19. Subjects who had been exposed to COVID-19, were actively infected with it, or had recovered from it provided the deeply sampled blood TCRbeta repertoires that made up the dataset. Samples came from the ongoing ImmuneRACE study (first 160 participants) plus 1,254 subjects from 6 global collaborators. The prospective study material was composed of cDNA or gDNA derived from T cells, B-cell-depleted T cells, or PBMCs. The repertoires were released in a freely available public database intended as a resource for research on the immune response to SARS-CoV-2. Where available, HLA class I and class II types were obtained from metadata supplied by the sample provider rather than from assay-based typing. The sample metadata nearly always contained a de-identified subject ID, COVID-19 status, age in years and sex. The paper's findings and limits, for the study overall: The amount of clinical and demographic metadata varied by source and participant and was provided uncurated.

In the prospective study, participants were roughly 18 to 100 years old, resided in about two dozen geographic areas of the United States, and were enrolled through a virtual design. In the prospective study, cohorts were assigned on the basis of participant-reported clinical history obtained from a screening survey and a study questionnaire. ImmuneRACE Cohort 3 recovered participants were defined by two consecutive negative NP/OP PCR tests, healthcare professional clearance, or symptom resolution. Mobile phlebotomists in the prospective study collected whole blood, serum and a nasopharyngeal or oropharyngeal swab from every participant. Participants in the prospective study had the option to provide additional blood draws and questionnaires over a roughly two-month period. Blood samples from the prospective study were shipped frozen or at room temperature prior to DNA extraction. Taken from cysteine to phenylalanine, the CDR3 has 16 residues. The only DNA kept is the CDR3, 48 bases in frame from the first base. At the junction V is shortened by 4 bases and J by 0 bases, with 10 bases in between. The germline V gene (reference sequence) yields MNHEY for CDR1 and SMNVEV for CDR2.

TCRbeta CDR3 regions were amplified from genomic DNA by means of the immunoSEQ Assay, a bias-controlled multiplex PCR. In the original analysis: Within the assay, amplification of reference gene primers was used to estimate how many nucleated cells each sample contained. To quantify the absolute abundance of each unique TCRbeta CDR3 rearrangement, sequence reads were collapsed and filtered. Productive Simpson clonality was computed per sample as the square root of Simpson's diversity index over productive rearrangements. TCRdb obtained this table from immuneACCESS and retained in-frame rearrangements with V and J assigned. These tables miss some clones; where compared with another copy, unresolved V genes account for less than half of the shortfall, and the remainder is unexplained. V, J and clone size are taken as reported in that table, and D and trimming were inferred from the DNA itself. Across this sample there are around 380,000 clones, with around 87% seen only once. Around 1.3% of the sample is in the top ten clones.

As concerns this clone: Its antigen remains undetermined. Base qualities are missing; no much larger clone stands one base away.

The V gene is TRBV27 and the J gene is TRBJ1-6; the D region possibly corresponds to TRBD1 (5 bases align). The receptor was derived from a man in his thirties or forties who had recovered from COVID-19. Sample: PBMCs or T cells enriched from blood (not recorded which). CDR3 protein: CASSSARGSYNSPLHF. The DNA sequence is given as TGTGCCAGCAGTTCCGCTAGGGGCTCCTATAATTCACCCCTCCACTTT.